This TCR beta chain stems from a study of shared T cell receptors in the human thymus (dated by TCRdb to the early 2020s). Background on the whole study: The study examined how self-reactive, shared T-cell receptor alpha chains are generated in the human thymus.

About this clone: Which antigen it targets is not known. Base-call qualities are not available, and no considerably larger clone is one nucleotide away.

The library relied on the immunoSEQ multiplex PCR assay. The source is immuneACCESS, and TCRdb retained only in-frame sequences with V and J called. Part of the clones is not carried over; for the studies checked, unresolved V genes explain less than half of this, and the remainder is unexplained. The sample table shows hundreds of thousands of clones, and over 75% are seen once. Roughly 0.0097% of the sample belongs to the ten largest clones. V and J are trimmed by 7 bases and 2 bases, and the gene matches miss 6 bases of the junction. Based on the germline V gene (reference sequence), the CDR1 and CDR2 sequences are MNHEY and SMNVEV. The CDR3 measures 15 amino acids from cysteine to phenylalanine. Only the CDR3 region is kept as DNA, spanning 45 bases read in frame from base 1. These data were likewise used in another study, on human thymus T cells. According to the second study: Immunologically healthy infants undergoing open corrective cardiac surgery for congenital heart defects in Finland were used as donors. The thymus tissue came from surgical resects taken out during corrective cardiac surgery. Both the thymic and the peripheral blood repertoires appeared to show biased V and J gene segment usage. The related research reported highly overlapping thymic TCR repertoires among unrelated individuals. The study used eight infant thymus samples plus four related peripheral blood samples to characterize TCR alpha and beta repertoires. Donor ages ranged from roughly 6 to 250 days, and the cohort comprised six or seven male and a couple of female infants. Thymocytes were released mechanically from tissue and stored at -70 °C as pellets of roughly 9-31 million cells. A QIAsymphony instrument was used to extract genomic DNA from frozen cell pellets. TCRB and TCRAD loci were amplified from a standardized quantity of quality-controlled genomic DNA using the immunoSEQ multiplex PCR assay. The V(D)J region was spanned by amplicons of a length sufficient to cover the CDR3 and to identify V and J genes. The commercial immunoSEQ service was used to sequence amplicons on an Illumina platform. Primer bias and sequencing errors were corrected as previously described, and TCRAD and TCRB definitions were based on the IMGT database. Analysis of the repertoires was done with immunoSEQ Analyzer 3.0 and VDJTools and included basic statistics, V/J segment usage, diversity estimates, rarefaction and pairwise overlap. To estimate diversity, the Chao1, ChaoE, Efron-Thisted, Shannon and inverse Simpson indices were applied, and diversity was also estimated on datasets down-sampled to the smallest sample. For repertoire overlap, CDR3 nucleotide sequence, V gene and J gene had to match strictly, and clustering was done by Jaccard-based multidimensional scaling. Thymus samples yielded on average roughly 790,000 unique TCRB clonotypes, compared with some 83,000 from blood samples.

The receptor's source is a boy under three years old with a congenital heart defect. Donor details come from another sample of the same person, matched by shared clones. The sample was thymocytes. The sequence is built from TRBV27 and TRBJ2-1; TRBD1 fits 9 bases in the junction. The DNA reads as follows: TGTGCCAGCACCCGAGGGGACAGGGCCTACAATGAGCAGTTCTTC. Its translation reads: CASTRGDRAYNEQFF.